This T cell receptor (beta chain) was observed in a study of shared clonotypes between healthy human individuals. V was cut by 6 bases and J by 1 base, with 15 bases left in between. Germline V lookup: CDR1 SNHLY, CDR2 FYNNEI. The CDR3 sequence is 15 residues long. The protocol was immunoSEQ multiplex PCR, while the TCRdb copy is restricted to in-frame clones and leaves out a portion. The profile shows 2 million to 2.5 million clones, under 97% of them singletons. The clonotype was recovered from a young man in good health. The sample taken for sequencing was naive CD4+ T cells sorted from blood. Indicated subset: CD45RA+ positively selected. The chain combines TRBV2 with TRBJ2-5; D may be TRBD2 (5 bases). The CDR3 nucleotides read TGTGCCAGCAGCAAAGAAGGGAGCCGCCAAGAGACCCAGTACTTC. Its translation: CASSKEGSRQETQYF.